The sequence of this T cell receptor (beta chain) was determined in a study of blood T cell repertoires in COVID-19. The wider study: Samples taken during acute and convalescent COVID-19 were collected in the United States, Italy and Spain.

Produced via immunoSEQ multiplex PCR; TCRdb's table is partial and in-frame only. This sample has over 140,000 clones, with over 75% found just once. Which cohort a participant joined came from the clinical history participants gave. V lost 4 bases to trimming and J lost 7 bases, with 16 bases between them. CDR3 length: 14 amino acids. CDR1 SQVTM and CDR2 ANQGSEA come from the germline V gene. This chain joins TRBV29-1 and TRBJ1-4; weak D call: TRBD1 (6 bases). The clonotype comes from a woman aged 45-65 years who had recovered from COVID-19. The sample was PBMCs or T cells enriched from blood (not recorded which). CDR3 in amino acids: CSVVQGWRREKLFF. The CDR3 region has the DNA TGCAGCGTTGTCCAGGGGTGGCGTCGTGAAAAACTGTTTTTT. Looking up the rest from reference TRBV29-1 and TRBJ1-4 gives the full variable domain: SAVISQKPSRDICQRGTSLTIQCQVDSQVTMMFWYRQQPGQSLTLIATANQGSEATYESGFVIDKFPISRPNLTFSTLTVSNMSPEDSSIYLCSVVQGWRREKLFFGSGTQLSVL.